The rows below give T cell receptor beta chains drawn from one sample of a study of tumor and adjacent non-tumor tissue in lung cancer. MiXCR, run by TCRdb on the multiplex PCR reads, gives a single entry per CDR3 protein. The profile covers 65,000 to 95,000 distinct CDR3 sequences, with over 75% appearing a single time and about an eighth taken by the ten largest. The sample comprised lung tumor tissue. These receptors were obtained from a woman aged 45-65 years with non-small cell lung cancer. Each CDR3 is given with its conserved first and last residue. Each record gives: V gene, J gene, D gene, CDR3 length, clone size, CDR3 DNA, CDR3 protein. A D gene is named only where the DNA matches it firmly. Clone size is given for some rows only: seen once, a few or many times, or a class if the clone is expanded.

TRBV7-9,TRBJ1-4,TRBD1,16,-,TGTGCTAGCAGCCGCAGCGACAACAGGGGCGGCGAAAAACTGTTTTTT,CASSRSDNRGGEKLFF
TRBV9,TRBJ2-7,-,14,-,TGTGCCAGCAGCGTAGAGGGGGACCCCTACGAGCAGTACTTC,CASSVEGDPYEQYF
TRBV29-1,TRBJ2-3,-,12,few,TGCAGCGCCAGATTAGCTACAGATACGCAGTATTTT,CSARLATDTQYF
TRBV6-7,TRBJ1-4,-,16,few,TGTGCCAGCAGTTCCGGGGGCCGGCCAACTGATGAAAAACTGTTTTTT,CASSSGGRPTDEKLFF
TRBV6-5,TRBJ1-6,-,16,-,TGTGCCAGCAGTTACGGGGGGACGGGCCATAATTCACCCCTGCACTTT,CASSYGGTGHNSPLHF
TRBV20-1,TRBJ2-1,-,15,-,TGCAGTGCTAGAGACCCGCGGACTGGGAATAATGATCAGTTCTTC,CSARDPRTGNNDQFF
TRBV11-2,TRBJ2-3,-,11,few,TGTGCCAGCAGCCATACAGTTACGCAATATTTT,CASSHTVTQYF
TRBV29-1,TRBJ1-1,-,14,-,TGTAGCGTTACAGTGGGCATGCTGAACACTGAAGCTTTCTTT,CSVTVGMLNTEAFF
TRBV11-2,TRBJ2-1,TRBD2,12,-,TGTGCCAGCATGGGACTACATGGCGAGCGGTTCTTC,CASMGLHGERFF
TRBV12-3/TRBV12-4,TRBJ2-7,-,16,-,TGTGCTAGCAGTACCCGAGCGAGAGACCTACCCAACGAGCACTACTTC,CASSTRARDLPNEHYF
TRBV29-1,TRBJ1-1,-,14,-,TGCAGCGTAGATCACGGCATTATGAACACTGACGCTTTCTTT,CSVDHGIMNTDAFF
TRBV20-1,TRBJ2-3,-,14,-,TGCAGTGTTACCAAACTAGGAGACACAGATACGCACTATTTT,CSVTKLGDTDTHYF
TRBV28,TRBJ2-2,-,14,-,TGTGCCAGCATTGCGGGACCGAACACCGGGCTGCTGTTTTTT,CASIAGPNTGLLFF
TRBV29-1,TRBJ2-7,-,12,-,TGCTGCGTTGAAGTGGGATCCTACGTGCAGTACTTC,CCVEVGSYVQYF
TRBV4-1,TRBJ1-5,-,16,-,TGCGCCAGCAGCGCCCAGACTCGTCTCATCAATCAGCCCCAGCATTTT,CASSAQTRLINQPQHF
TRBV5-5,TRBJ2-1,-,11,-,TGTGCCAGGAGCTTCGAGGTAGAGCAGTTCTTT,CARSFEVEQFF
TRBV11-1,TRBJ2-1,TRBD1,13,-,TGTGCCAGCATCCAACAGGGGATGGATGAGCTGTTCTTC,CASIQQGMDELFF
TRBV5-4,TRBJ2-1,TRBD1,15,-,TGTGCCAGCAGCTTGGTCTGGGCAGGGGGCAACGGGCAGTTCTTC,CASSLVWAGGNGQFF
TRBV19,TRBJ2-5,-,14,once,TGTGCCACCGCAAGGACAGAGGGCCGCGAGACCCAGTACTTC,CATARTEGRETQYF
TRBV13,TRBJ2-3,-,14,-,TGTGCCAGCAGCTTTCCGGGAATAACAGATACGCAGTATTTC,CASSFPGITDTQYF
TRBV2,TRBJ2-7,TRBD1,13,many,TGTGCCAGCAGGGGGGACAGGGCCTACGAGCAGTACTTC,CASRGDRAYEQYF
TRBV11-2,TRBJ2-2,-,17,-,TGTGCCAGCGGCAGGTCACTAAATCGGGGAAGCACCGGGGAACTGTTTTTT,CASGRSLNRGSTGELFF
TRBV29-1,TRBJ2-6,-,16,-,-,CSAWALGSSGAKVLTF
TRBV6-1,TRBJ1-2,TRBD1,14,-,TGTGTCAGCACCCAGGACAGGGGAGCCTACGGCTACACCTTC,CVSTQDRGAYGYTF
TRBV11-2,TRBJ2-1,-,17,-,TGTACCAGCACCCCAGAGGGCTGGGAAAGCTCCTACAATGAGCAGTTCTTC,CTSTPEGWESSYNEQFF
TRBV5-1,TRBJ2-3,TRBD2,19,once,TGCGCCATCAGCACCCTGGGTGGACTGGGGACTAGAAGAATAGATACGCAACATTTT,CAISTLGGLGTRRIDTQHF
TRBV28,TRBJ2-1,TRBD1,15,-,TGTGCCAGCAGGCAAACAGGGGACGCGGAGAAGACCCAGTTCTTC,CASRQTGDAEKTQFF
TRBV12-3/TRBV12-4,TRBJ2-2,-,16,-,TGTGCCAGCAATATCGCCAGGAGAACGAAGACCAGGGAGCTGTTTTTT,CASNIARRTKTRELFF
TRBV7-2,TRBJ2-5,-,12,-,TGTGCCAGCAGTACGTACCAAGAGACCCAGTACTTC,CASSTYQETQYF
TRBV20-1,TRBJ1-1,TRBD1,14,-,TGCAGTGCTAGAGTGCGAGAGAGGGGGCTTGGAGCTTTCTTT,CSARVRERGLGAFF
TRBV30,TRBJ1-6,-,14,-,TGTGCCTGGAAGTCCGTGACAGGAAATTCACCCTTCCACTTT,CAWKSVTGNSPFHF
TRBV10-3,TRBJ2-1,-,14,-,TGTGCCATCAGTGTGTCGAGGGAGTTGAATGAGCAGTTCTTC,CAISVSRELNEQFF
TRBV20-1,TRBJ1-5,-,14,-,TGCAGTGCCAGGGACGGGAAAGTAAATCAGCCCCAGCATTTT,CSARDGKVNQPQHF
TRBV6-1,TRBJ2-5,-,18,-,TGTGCCAGCAGTGGAGTCGGGGGTATTTGGGGGAGTTGGAAGACCCATTACTTC,CASSGVGGIWGSWKTHYF
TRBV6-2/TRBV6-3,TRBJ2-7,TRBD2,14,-,TGTGCCAGCTGTTACTCGGGCGGGGGGCACGAACAGTACTTC,CASCYSGGGHEQYF
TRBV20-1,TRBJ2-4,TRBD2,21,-,TGCAGTACTAGTGACCATCCGTCCAGGACTAGCGGGGACGTAGCCAAAAACATTCAGTACTTC,CSTSDHPSRTSGDVAKNIQYF